One sample yielded the 17 T cell receptor beta chains listed below, sequenced in a study of neurological immune-mediated disorders. TCRdb recomputed calls from the 5' RACE reads with MiXCR, one row per CDR3 protein. The table has approximately 39,000 distinct CDR3 sequences, almost 7.5% seen once; the top ten hold 5.5% to 6.5%. Sequencing used CD4+ T cells from blood. The receptors shown here come from a man over 45 in good health.

This clonotype was counted at least ten times. The chain employs TRBV19 and TRBJ2-1, with 9 bases aligning to TRBD2. Germline V gene data show CDR1 as LNHDA and CDR2 as SQIVND (reference sequence). The CDR3 is 14 amino acids. The junction had 6 bases not matched to a gene; V was cut back by 5 bases and J by 7 bases. The CDR3 region is CASSSLAGNNEQFF. CDR3 nucleotide sequence: TGTGCCAGTAGTTCTCTAGCGGGAAATAATGAGCAGTTCTTC.

The rearrangement uses TRBV7-2 and TRBJ1-2; TRBD1 is a possible D gene (5 bases). Trimming pared 5 bases from V and 8 bases from J, leaving 21 bases between. Germline V gene data show CDR1 as SGHTA and CDR2 as FQGNSA. The CDR3 covers 15 residues. DNA of the CDR3: TGTGCCAGCAGCACTGCCGGGCAGACTCAGGGAGGCTACACCTTC. Protein sequence: CASSTAGQTQGGYTF.

This clonotype was seen many times. The genes are TRBV20-1 and TRBJ2-1, with 10 nucleotides matching TRBD2. Germline values: CDR1 DFQATT, CDR2 SNEGSKA (reference sequence). V was pared by 4 bases and J by 5 bases, with 5 bases of the junction left unmatched. The CDR3 spans 14 residues. For the CDR3, the DNA is TGCAGTGCTACTAGCGGGAGCTGGGACAATGAGCAGTTCTTC. Residues: CSATSGSWDNEQFF.

There are many counts of this clonotype. The chain combines TRBV18 with TRBJ2-7; 11 nucleotides agree with TRBD2. Per germline, CDR1 KGHSH and CDR2 LQKENI. The junction had 3 bases not matched to a gene; V was cut back by 3 bases and J by 2 bases. This CDR3 is 15 amino acids long. CDR3 sequence: CASSPGLAATYEQYF. The CDR3 DNA follows: TGTGCCAGCTCACCGGGACTAGCGGCTACCTACGAGCAGTACTTC.

This clonotype was counted many times. The chain recombines TRBV18 with TRBJ2-7, with D tentatively TRBD1 (6 bases). Germline V gene sequence: CDR1 KGHSH, CDR2 LQKENI. V lost 3 bases to trimming and J lost 2 bases, with 11 bases between them. CDR3 size: 14 residues. The CDR3 coding sequence is TGTGCCAGCTCACCCGGGACACTAACCTACGAGCAGTACTTC. Translating it yields CASSPGTLTYEQYF. The whole variable domain, remainder taken from reference TRBV18 and TRBJ2-7, is NAGVMQNPRHLVRRRGQEARLRCSPMKGHSHVYWYRQLPEEGLKFMVYLQKENIIDESGMPKERFSAEFPKEGPSILRIQQVVRGDSAAYFCASSPGTLTYEQYFGPGTRLTVT.

This clonotype was counted many times. This sequence joins TRBV4-2 and TRBJ2-7, with 7 nucleotides matching TRBD2. The CDR3 totals 16 residues. V lost 1 base and J lost 3; bases outside the gene matches: 9. In germline, CDR1 is LGHNA, CDR2 YNFKEQ. The CDR3 protein is CASSQGVSGNLYEQYF. In DNA, the CDR3 is TGTGCCAGCAGCCAAGGGGTCAGCGGGAACCTCTACGAGCAGTACTTC.

This clonotype was counted at least ten times. The chain has TRBV5-1 and TRBJ2-1; 7 nucleotides align to TRBD2. This CDR3 is 16 amino acids long. Germline V gene sequence: CDR1 SGHRS, CDR2 YFSETQ. Unmatched junction bases numbered 3, after V lost 0 bases and J lost 0 bases. Here the CDR3 reads CASSLALAASYNEQFF. CDR3 DNA: TGCGCCAGCAGCTTGGCTCTAGCGGCCTCCTACAATGAGCAGTTCTTC.

The sample holds many counts of this clonotype. This chain uses TRBV6-2 or TRBV6-3 with TRBJ2-5; D is uncertain. Germline-derived CDR1 and CDR2 are MNHEY and SVGEGT. Trimming removed 2 bases from V and 5 bases from J, with 9 bases in between. CDR3 length: 13 amino acids. The CDR3, as DNA: TGTGCCAGCAGTTACGGTCGTGGTGAGACCCAGTACTTC. It specifies CASSYGRGETQYF.

CDR3 amino acids: CSARIQGADTQYF. In DNA form, the CDR3 reads TGCAGTGCTAGAATCCAGGGGGCTGATACGCAGTATTTT. This chain links TRBV20-1 with TRBJ2-3, with TRBD1 matching over 8 bases. CDR1 DFQATT and CDR2 SNEGSKA come from the germline V gene (reference sequence). V lost 2 bases, J lost 6 bases, and 4 bases stayed unmatched. The CDR3 is 13 amino acids.

This clonotype occurred many times. The chain's CDR3 is CSAAPGSGARSSYEQYF. DNA for the CDR3: TGCAGTGCAGCCCCCGGCTCGGGGGCCCGAAGCTCCTACGAGCAGTACTTC. V and J are TRBV20-1 and TRBJ2-7; possibly TRBD1 or TRBD2 for D (6 bases each). The CDR3 runs 17 residues. Trimming shortened V by 6 bases and J by 0 bases, and 24 bases separated the two germline ends. Germline V lookup: CDR1 DFQATT, CDR2 SNEGSKA (reference sequence).

This clonotype occurred a few times. The gene calls are TRBV9 and TRBJ2-1; 10 nucleotides align to TRBD1. Losses at the gene ends were 3 bases for V and 6 bases for J; bases not matched to a gene: 6. Germline-derived CDR1 and CDR2 are SGDLS and YYNGEE. The CDR3 is 15 amino acids. The CDR3, as DNA: TGTGCCAGCAGCGCTAACTGGGACAGGGGCAATGAGCAGTTCTTC. Amino acids: CASSANWDRGNEQFF.

This clonotype was seen repeatedly, ten times or more. V and J are TRBV5-5 and TRBJ2-7, with D tentatively TRBD2 (8 bases). The V gene's germline CDR1 is SGHKS and CDR2 YYEKEE (reference sequence). V lost 4 bases to trimming and J lost 3 bases, with 20 bases between them. CDR3 length: 16 amino acids. CDR3 sequence: CASSITGAGGGYEQYF. The CDR3 coding sequence is TGTGCCAGCAGCATCACAGGGGCGGGGGGAGGCTACGAGCAGTACTTC.

In this sample, this clonotype turned up many times. The chain recombines TRBV5-1 with TRBJ2-5, with 8 nucleotides matching TRBD2. Per germline, CDR1 SGHRS and CDR2 YFSETQ. Germline trimming cut 6 bases from V and 5 bases from J; bases unmatched to any gene: 15. There are 16 residues in the CDR3. The CDR3 protein is CASTNSGTGAGETQYF. The CDR3 nucleotides read TGCGCCAGCACCAATAGCGGGACCGGAGCTGGGGAGACCCAGTACTTC.

This clonotype came up many times. The J gene is TRBJ2-5, the V gene TRBV7-2; 8 bases are a match to TRBD2. J was trimmed by 5 bases and V by 7 bases; bases with no gene match: 9. The CDR3 consists of 14 residues. The germline V gene has CDR1 SGHTA and CDR2 FQGNSA. For the CDR3, the DNA is TGTGCCAGCAAGCCGGGAGGGCCGGAGGAGACCCAGTACTTC. Translated: CASKPGGPEETQYF.

The CDR3 DNA follows: TGTGCCAGCAGCGTATATCTCCTAGCGGGCTACAATGAGCAGTTCTTC. This codes for CASSVYLLAGYNEQFF. This chain uses TRBV9 with TRBJ2-1; 8 positions match TRBD2. The junction had 6 bases not matched to a gene; V was cut back by 1 base and J by 3 bases. This CDR3 contains 16 residues. Germline values: CDR1 SGDLS, CDR2 YYNGEE. The whole variable domain, remainder taken from reference TRBV9 and TRBJ2-1, is DSGVTQTPKHLITATGQRVTLRCSPRSGDLSVYWYQQSLDQGLQFLIQYYNGEERAKGNILERFSAQQFPDLHSELNLSSLELGDSALYFCASSVYLLAGYNEQFFGPGTRLTVL.

The chain links TRBV20-1 to TRBJ2-1, with a tentative D call TRBD2 (6 bases). V lost 1 base to trimming and J lost 3 bases, with 10 bases between them. The germline V gene has CDR1 DFQATT and CDR2 SNEGSKA (reference sequence). The CDR3 is 14 amino acids. The CDR3 nucleotides read TGCAGTGCTAGAGGGGTAGCGGACTACAATGAGCAGTTCTTC. Its translation: CSARGVADYNEQFF.

This clonotype was found many times. V and J are TRBV14 and TRBJ1-1, with D tentatively TRBD1 (6 bases). V lost 3 bases, J lost 11 bases, and 16 bases lay in between. Germline CDR1 and CDR2: SGHDN and FVKESK. The CDR3 contains 13 residues. The DNA of the CDR3 is TGTGCCAGCAGCCAGATTGTTCGGGACACCGCTTTCTTT. This sequence encodes CASSQIVRDTAFF.